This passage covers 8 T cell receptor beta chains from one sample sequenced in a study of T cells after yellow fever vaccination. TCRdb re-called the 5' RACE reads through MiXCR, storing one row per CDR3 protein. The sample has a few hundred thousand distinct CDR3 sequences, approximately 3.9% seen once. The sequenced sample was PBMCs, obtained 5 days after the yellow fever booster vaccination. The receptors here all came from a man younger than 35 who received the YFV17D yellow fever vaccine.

DNA for the CDR3: TGTGCCAGCAGCCATAGGGACTCCGGGGAGCTGTTTTTT. As protein: CASSHRDSGELFF. The chain is built from TRBV3-1 and TRBJ2-2, with a possible D match to TRBD2 (6 bases). CDR3 length: 13 amino acids. Germline-derived CDR1 and CDR2 are LGHDT and YNNKEL (reference sequence). V dropped 3 bases and J dropped 6 bases, with 8 bases sitting between them.

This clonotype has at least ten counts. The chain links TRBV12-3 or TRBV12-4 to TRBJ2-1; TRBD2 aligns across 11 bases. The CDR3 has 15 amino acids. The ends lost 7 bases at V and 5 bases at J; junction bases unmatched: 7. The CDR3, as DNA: TGTGCCAGCACCCCTGGACTAGCGGGTCACAATGAGCAGTTCTTC. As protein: CASTPGLAGHNEQFF.

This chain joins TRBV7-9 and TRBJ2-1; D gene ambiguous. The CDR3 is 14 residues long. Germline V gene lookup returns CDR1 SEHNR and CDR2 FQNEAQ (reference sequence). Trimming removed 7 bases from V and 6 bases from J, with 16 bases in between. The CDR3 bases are TGTGCCAGCACCAACCCTAAGAAACTCAATGAGCAGTTCTTC. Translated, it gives CASTNPKKLNEQFF.

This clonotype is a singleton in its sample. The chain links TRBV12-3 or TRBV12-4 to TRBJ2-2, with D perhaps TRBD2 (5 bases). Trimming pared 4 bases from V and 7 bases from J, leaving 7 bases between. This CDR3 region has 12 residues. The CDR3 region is CASSSRDGELFF. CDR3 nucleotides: TGTGCCAGCAGTTCGAGGGACGGGGAGCTGTTTTTT.

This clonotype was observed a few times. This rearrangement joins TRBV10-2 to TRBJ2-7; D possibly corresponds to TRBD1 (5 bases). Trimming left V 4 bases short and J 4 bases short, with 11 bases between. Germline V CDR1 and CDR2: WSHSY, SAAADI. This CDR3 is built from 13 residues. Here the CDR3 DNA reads TGCGCCAGCAGTGTCGACCCAGGGTACGAGCAGTACGTC. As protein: CASSVDPGYEQYV.

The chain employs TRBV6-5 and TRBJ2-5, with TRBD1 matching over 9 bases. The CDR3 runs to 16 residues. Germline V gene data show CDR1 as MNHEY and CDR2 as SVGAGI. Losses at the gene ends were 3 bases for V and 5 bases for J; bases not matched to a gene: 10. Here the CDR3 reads CASSYLTGGIEETQYF. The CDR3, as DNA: TGTGCCAGCAGTTATCTGACAGGGGGTATAGAGGAGACCCAGTACTTC.

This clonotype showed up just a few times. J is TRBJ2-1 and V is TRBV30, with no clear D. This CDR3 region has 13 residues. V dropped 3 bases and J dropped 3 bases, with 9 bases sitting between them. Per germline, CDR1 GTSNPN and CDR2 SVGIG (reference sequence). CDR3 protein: CAWRKGFYNEQFF. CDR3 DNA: TGTGCCTGGAGAAAGGGTTTCTACAATGAGCAGTTCTTC. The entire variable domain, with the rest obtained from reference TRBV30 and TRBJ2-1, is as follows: SQTIHQWPATLVQPVGSPLSLECTVEGTSNPNLYWYRQAAGRGLQLLFYSVGIGQISSEVPQNLSASRPQDRQFILSSKKLLLSDSGFYLCAWRKGFYNEQFFGPGTRLTVL.

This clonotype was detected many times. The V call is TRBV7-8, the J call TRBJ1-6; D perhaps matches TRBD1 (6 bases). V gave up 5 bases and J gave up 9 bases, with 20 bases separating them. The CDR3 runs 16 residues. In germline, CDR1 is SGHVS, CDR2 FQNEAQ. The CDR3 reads CASSLGRQGFRSPLHF. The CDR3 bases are TGTGCCAGCAGCCTCGGGAGGCAGGGGTTTCGTTCACCCCTCCACTTT.